The clone carrying this T cell receptor beta chain was found many times. The data derive from a study of T cells of healthy individuals. This CDR3 region has 13 residues. V was shortened by 3 bases and J by 4 bases, with 10 bases between the two germline ends. The germline V gene has CDR1 SEHNR and CDR2 FQNEAQ (reference sequence). Each CDR3 protein is one row after TCRdb ran MiXCR on the 5' RACE reads. The sample lists approximately 52,000 distinct CDR3 sequences; roughly 15% were seen once. The chain combines TRBV7-9 with TRBJ2-7, with D possibly TRBD1 on 6 matching bases. This receptor was taken from a human donor in good health. The CDR3 protein is CASSLSGEYEQYF. CDR3 bases: TGTGCCAGCAGCTTGTCAGGGGAGTACGAGCAGTACTTC.